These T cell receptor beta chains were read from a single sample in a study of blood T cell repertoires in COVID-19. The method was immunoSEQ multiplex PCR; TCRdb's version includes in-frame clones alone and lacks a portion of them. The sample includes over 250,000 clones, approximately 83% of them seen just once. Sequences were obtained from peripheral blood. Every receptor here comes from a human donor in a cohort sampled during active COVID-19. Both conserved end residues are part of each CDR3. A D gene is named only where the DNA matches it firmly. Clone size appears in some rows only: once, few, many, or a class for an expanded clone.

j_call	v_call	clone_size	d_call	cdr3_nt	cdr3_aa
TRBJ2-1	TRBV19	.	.	TGTGCCAGTAGTATAAAAGGGGGACCGACAGCAAGCTCCTACAATGAGCAGTTCTTC	CASSIKGGPTASSYNEQFF
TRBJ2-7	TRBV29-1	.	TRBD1	TGCAGCGTTATACGAATGGGACAGGGCTTCTACGAGCAGTACTTC	CSVIRMGQGFYEQYF
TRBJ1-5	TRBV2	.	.	TGTGCCAGCAGTGAAACAGGAGTTCTTGGCAATCAGCCCCAGCATTTT	CASSETGVLGNQPQHF
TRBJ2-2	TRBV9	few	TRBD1	TGTGCCAGTGCGGGACAGGGGAACACCGGGGAGCTGTTTTTT	CASAGQGNTGELFF
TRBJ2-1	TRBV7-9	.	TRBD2	TGTGCCACCTCTCGGGCTAGCGGATACAATGAGCAGTTCTTC	CATSRASGYNEQFF
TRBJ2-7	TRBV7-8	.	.	TGTGCCAGCAGCAACCGGGACTGGGGTCCCGAGCAGTACTTC	CASSNRDWGPEQYF
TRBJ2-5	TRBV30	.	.	TGTGCCTGGAGGAAGGAGCAGGGGGGTACAGAGACCCAGTACTTC	CAWRKEQGGTETQYF
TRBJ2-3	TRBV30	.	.	TGTGCCTATACGGAGGGTGGCACAGATACGCAGTATTTT	CAYTEGGTDTQYF
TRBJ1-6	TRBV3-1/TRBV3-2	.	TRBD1	TGTGCCAGCAGCCACGACCGGACAGGGGACAATTCACCCCTCCACTTT	CASSHDRTGDNSPLHF
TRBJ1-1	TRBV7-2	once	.	TGTGCCAGCAGCTTATTAGGGGTGAACACTGAAGCTTTCTTT	CASSLLGVNTEAFF
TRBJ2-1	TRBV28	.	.	TGTGCCAGCAGTTTCGATCCGGTAACCTCCAATGAGCAGTTCTTC	CASSFDPVTSNEQFF
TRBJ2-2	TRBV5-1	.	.	TGCGCCAGCAGCTTACAGGGTTCCAACACCGGGGAGCTGTTTTTT	CASSLQGSNTGELFF
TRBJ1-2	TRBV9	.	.	TGTGCCAGCAGCCCCGCGGGTCCCTATGGCTACACCTTC	CASSPAGPYGYTF
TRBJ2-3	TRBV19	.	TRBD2	TGTGCCAGTAGTATAGAAGAGTTAGCGGGAGACGGCACAGATACGCAGTATTTT	CASSIEELAGDGTDTQYF
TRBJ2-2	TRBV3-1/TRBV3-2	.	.	TGTGCCAGCAGCCAAGATCGTGGAGTTGTCGGGGAGCTGTTTTTT	CASSQDRGVVGELFF
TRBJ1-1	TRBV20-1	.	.	TGCAGTGCTACCACAGGGACTGAAGCTTTCTTT	CSATTGTEAFF
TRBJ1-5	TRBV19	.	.	TGTGCCAGTAGTACTTTAAGGAGTCAGCCCCAGCATTTT	CASSTLRSQPQHF
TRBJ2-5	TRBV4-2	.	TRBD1	TGTGCCAGCAGCTCTGGGACAGAAGAGACCCAGTACTTC	CASSSGTEETQYF
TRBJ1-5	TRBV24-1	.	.	TGTGCCACCAGTGATTACTCCGCGCGACAGCCCCAGCATTTT	CATSDYSARQPQHF
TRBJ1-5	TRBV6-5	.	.	TGTGCCAGCAGGGTTCACAGGGAACTCAATCAGCCCCAGCATTTT	CASRVHRELNQPQHF
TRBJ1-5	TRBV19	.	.	TGTGCCACCGGCGGGGGACGGCGTAATCAGCCCCAGCATTTT	CATGGGRRNQPQHF
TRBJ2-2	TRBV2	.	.	TGTGCCAGCAGTGAAGTCAGCACCGGGGAGCTGTTTTTT	CASSEVSTGELFF
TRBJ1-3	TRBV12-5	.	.	TGTGCTAGTGCCTACAGGGATGGAAACACCATATATTTT	CASAYRDGNTIYF
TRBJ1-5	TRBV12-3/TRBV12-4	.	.	TGTGCCAGCAGTTTAGCCTTCGGCGGGGAATGTGGTTTT	CASSLAFGGECGF
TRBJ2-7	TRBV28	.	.	TGTGCCAGCAGTCCCGCCTCACAGGGGAGGTACGAGCAGTACTTC	CASSPASQGRYEQYF